Following are 16 T cell receptor beta chains from one sample sequenced in a study of T-cell reconstitution after alpha-beta-depleted transplantation in children. Unique molecular identifiers were incorporated into the prepared TCRbeta library. TCRdb called the PCR reads again in MiXCR, with one record for every CDR3 protein. The sample includes 700,000 to 950,000 distinct CDR3 sequences, 15% to 20% of them seen just once. Sequenced material: PBMCs, mostly from graft donor cells, taken 360 days after TCRalphabeta/CD19-depleted stem cell transplant. These receptors all come from a male patient between 10 and 17 years old who had a stem cell transplant for acute lymphoblastic leukemia, so the T cells may come from the graft donor.

There are many counts of this clonotype. This chain uses TRBV6-1 with TRBJ2-2; 8 bases fit TRBD2. CDR1 is MNHNS, CDR2 SASEGT, per germline. The CDR3 contains 15 residues. The V and J ends lost 4 bases and 0 bases, in that order; junction bases with no gene match: 1. The CDR3 protein is CASSALAANTGELFF. CDR3 in DNA: TGTGCCAGCAGTGCACTAGCGGCGAACACCGGGGAGCTGTTTTTT.

In this sample, this clonotype turned up many times. The V call is TRBV20-1, the J call TRBJ2-3, with D perhaps TRBD2 (5 bases). This CDR3 has 14 amino acids. Per germline, CDR1 DFQATT and CDR2 SNEGSKA (reference sequence). V lost 0 bases and J 2 bases, leaving 9 bases between the germline ends. The CDR3 loop is CSARDSGNTDTQYF. DNA for the CDR3: TGCAGTGCTAGAGACTCCGGGAACACAGATACGCAGTATTTT.

This sequence joins TRBV7-8 and TRBJ1-5; 8 bases align to TRBD1. V lost 4 bases to trimming and J lost 0 bases; unmatched junction nucleotides: 5. CDR1 and CDR2 (germline): SGHVS, FQNEAQ. The CDR3 is made up of 16 amino acids. The CDR3 region is CASSSRTGLSNQPQHF. CDR3 sequence (DNA): TGTGCCAGCAGCTCTAGGACAGGGCTTAGCAATCAGCCCCAGCATTTT.

V gene TRBV9 combines with J gene TRBJ1-1, with 10 bases matching TRBD1. The trim removed 2 bases at V and 4 bases at J, leaving 8 bases unmatched. The CDR3 extends over 16 amino acids. Germline V gene lookup returns CDR1 SGDLS and CDR2 YYNGEE. CDR3: CASSVISGQGPTEAFF. The CDR3 DNA follows: TGTGCCAGCAGCGTGATATCGGGACAGGGGCCCACTGAAGCTTTCTTT.

This clonotype was seen ten or more times. V gene TRBV4-2 combines with J gene TRBJ2-3, with D maybe TRBD2 (5 bases). The CDR3 extends over 14 amino acids. Germline-derived CDR1 and CDR2 are LGHNA and YNFKEQ. V lost 1 base to trimming and J lost 7 bases, with 12 bases between them. The DNA of the CDR3 is TGTGCCAGCAGCCAAGCGGTAAGGGAGAATACGCAGTATTTT. Its translation is CASSQAVRENTQYF.

This clonotype was found a few times. The chain recombines TRBV12-5 with TRBJ2-7; D is undetermined. CDR1 is LGHNT, CDR2 FRNRAP, per germline. CDR3 length equals 14 residues. With 2 bases removed from V and 3 bases from J, the gap between germline ends came to 11 bases. CDR3 coding DNA: TGTGCTAGTGGTTTGCAAGGCGGCATCTACGAGCAGTACTTC. As protein: CASGLQGGIYEQYF.

The chain has TRBV6-1 and TRBJ1-5; 9 bases line up with TRBD1. Trimming removed 6 bases from V and 4 bases from J; junction bases left unmatched: 7. Germline-derived CDR1 and CDR2 are MNHNS and SASEGT. The CDR3 totals 15 residues. The CDR3 region has the DNA TGTGCCAGCAGGGGTTTACAGGGGGCAAATCAGCCCCAGCATTTT. Translated, it gives CASRGLQGANQPQHF.

The gene calls are TRBV20-1 and TRBJ1-5; 7 nucleotides align to TRBD1. V was pared by 3 bases and J by 7 bases, with 12 bases of the junction left unmatched. This CDR3 comprises 15 residues. Germline-derived CDR1 and CDR2 are DFQATT and SNEGSKA (reference sequence). CDR3 sequence reads: CSASPADRPRQPQHF. The CDR3 DNA is TGCAGTGCTAGCCCGGCGGACAGGCCGCGCCAGCCCCAGCATTTT.

The rearrangement joins TRBV5-1 to TRBJ2-1; tentative D call: TRBD1 (6 bases). Germline CDR1 reads SGHRS; CDR2 reads YFSETQ. Trimming pared 3 bases from V and 3 bases from J, leaving 13 bases between. The CDR3 totals 15 residues. The CDR3 spells CASSSTGQLYNEQFF. The DNA of the CDR3 is TGCGCCAGCAGCTCGACGGGACAACTCTACAATGAGCAGTTCTTC.

This clonotype was seen ten or more times. The chain employs TRBV7-9 and TRBJ2-7; TRBD1 is a possible D gene (5 bases). The CDR3 is 11 amino acids. Deletions cut 9 bases from V and 5 bases from J, with 11 bases between. Germline values: CDR1 SEHNR, CDR2 FQNEAQ (reference sequence). The CDR3 spells CASTGADEQYF. CDR3 nucleotide sequence: TGTGCCAGTACAGGAGCCGACGAGCAGTACTTC.

In this sample, this clonotype turned up a few times. The rearrangement joins TRBV5-1 to TRBJ2-1, with 12 positions matching TRBD2. Germline V gives CDR1 SGHRS, CDR2 YFSETQ. Losses at the gene ends were 2 bases for V and 4 bases for J; bases not matched to a gene: 7. This CDR3 spans 17 amino acids. CDR3 loop: CASSLDGLAGSYNEQFF. CDR3 bases: TGCGCCAGCAGCTTAGACGGACTAGCGGGAAGTTACAATGAGCAGTTCTTC.

This clonotype was detected a few times. The chain joins TRBV10-3 to TRBJ2-5, with 9 nucleotides matching TRBD1. The length of the CDR3 is 13 residues. Germline V gene lookup returns CDR1 ENHRY and CDR2 SYGVKD. V dropped 5 bases and J dropped 4; count of bases not matched to a gene: 2. CDR3 in amino acids: CAISHRGLETQYF. CDR3 sequence (DNA): TGTGCCATCAGTCACAGGGGGCTAGAGACCCAGTACTTC.

This clonotype was seen only a few times. The V gene is TRBV5-1, the J gene TRBJ2-7; perhaps D is TRBD1 or TRBD2 (5 bases each). The CDR3 extends over 14 amino acids. CDR1 and CDR2 from the germline V gene are SGHRS and YFSETQ. The V and J ends lost 3 bases and 2 bases respectively, with 12 bases between them. In nucleotides, the CDR3 is TGCGCCAGCAGCTCACGGGACGCAACCTACGAGCAGTACTTC. Translated: CASSSRDATYEQYF.

This clonotype has just a few counts. The chain joins TRBV12-3 or TRBV12-4 to TRBJ2-1; D gene unclear. Trimming stripped 1 base from V and 0 bases from J, with 10 bases between. The CDR3 spans 16 residues. The CDR3 spells CASSLDRASSYNEQFF. The CDR3 bases are TGTGCCAGCAGTTTAGACCGGGCTAGCTCCTACAATGAGCAGTTCTTC.

This clonotype has at least ten counts. DNA of the CDR3: TGCAGTGCTAGTAGTGGGAGCTCCTACGAGCAGTACTTC. Its translation: CSASSGSSYEQYF. The gene calls are TRBV20-1 and TRBJ2-7, with D perhaps matching TRBD2 (5 bases). Per germline, CDR1 DFQATT and CDR2 SNEGSKA (reference sequence). The V end was cut by 3 bases, the J end by 0 bases, with 9 bases between. The CDR3 extends over 13 amino acids.

This chain joins TRBV27 and TRBJ2-1; 8 bases line up with TRBD2. The CDR3 spans 12 residues. Germline CDR1 and CDR2: MNHEY and SMNVEV (reference sequence). The J segment lost 9 bases and the V segment lost 8 bases, leaving 6 bases of the junction unmatched. CDR3 bases: TGTGCCAGCTGGCCCGGGGGGGGTGAGCAGTTCTTC. Translating gives CASWPGGGEQFF.